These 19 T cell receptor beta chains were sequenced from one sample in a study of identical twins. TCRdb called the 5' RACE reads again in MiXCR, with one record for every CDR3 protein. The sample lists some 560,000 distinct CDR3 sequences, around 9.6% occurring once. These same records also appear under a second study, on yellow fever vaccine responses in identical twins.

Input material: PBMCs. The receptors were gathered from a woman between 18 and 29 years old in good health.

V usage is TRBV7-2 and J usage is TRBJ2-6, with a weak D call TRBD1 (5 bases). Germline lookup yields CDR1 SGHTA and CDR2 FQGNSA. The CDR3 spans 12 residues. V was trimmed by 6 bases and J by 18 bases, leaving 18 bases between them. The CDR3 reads CASSQGAQGETF. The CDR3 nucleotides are TGTGCCAGCAGTCAAGGGGCACAAGGGGAGACTTTC. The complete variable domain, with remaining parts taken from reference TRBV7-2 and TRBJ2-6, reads GAGVSQSPSNKVTEKGKDVELRCDPISGHTALYWYRQSLGQGLEFLIYFQGNSAPDKSGLPSDRFSAERTGGSVSTLTIQRTQQEDSAVYLCASSQGAQGETFGAGSRLTVL.

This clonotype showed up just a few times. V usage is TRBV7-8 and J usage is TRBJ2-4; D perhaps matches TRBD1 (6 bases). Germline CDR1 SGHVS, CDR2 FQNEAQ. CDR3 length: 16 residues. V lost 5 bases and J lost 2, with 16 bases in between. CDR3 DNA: TGTGCCAGCAGCCCAGGGGTCATTGGGTCCAAAAACATTCAGTACTTC. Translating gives CASSPGVIGSKNIQYF.

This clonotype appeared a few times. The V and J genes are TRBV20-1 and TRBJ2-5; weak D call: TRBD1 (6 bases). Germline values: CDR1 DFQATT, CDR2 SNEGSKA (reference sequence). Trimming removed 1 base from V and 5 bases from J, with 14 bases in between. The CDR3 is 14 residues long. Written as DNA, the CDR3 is TGCAGTGCTAGAGTGGGGGCCCAAAGTGAGACCCAGTACTTC. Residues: CSARVGAQSETQYF.

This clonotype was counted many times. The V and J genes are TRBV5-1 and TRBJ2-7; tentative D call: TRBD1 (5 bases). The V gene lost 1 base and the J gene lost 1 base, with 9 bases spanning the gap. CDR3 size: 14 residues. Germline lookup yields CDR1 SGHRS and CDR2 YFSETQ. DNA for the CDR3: TGCGCCAGCAGCTTGATAGGGGCGTCCTACGAGCAGTACTTC. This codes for CASSLIGASYEQYF. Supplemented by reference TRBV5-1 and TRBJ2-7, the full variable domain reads KAGVTQTPRYLIKTRGQQVTLSCSPISGHRSVSWYQQTPGQGLQFLFEYFSETQRNKGNFPGRFSGRQFSNSRSEMNVSTLELGDSALYLCASSLIGASYEQYFGPGTRLTVT.

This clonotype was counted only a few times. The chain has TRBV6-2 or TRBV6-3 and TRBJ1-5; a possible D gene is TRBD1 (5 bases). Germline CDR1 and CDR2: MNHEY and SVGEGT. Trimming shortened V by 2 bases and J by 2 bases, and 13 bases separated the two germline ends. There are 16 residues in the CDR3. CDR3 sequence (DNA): TGTGCCAGCAGTTACATTGGGGGAAGCGGCAATCAGCCCCAGCATTTT. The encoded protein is CASSYIGGSGNQPQHF.

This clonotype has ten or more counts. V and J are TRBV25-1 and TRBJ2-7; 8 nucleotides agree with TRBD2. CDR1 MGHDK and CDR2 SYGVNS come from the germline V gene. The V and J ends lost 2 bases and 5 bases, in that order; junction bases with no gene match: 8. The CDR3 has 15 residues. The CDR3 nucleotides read TGTGCCAGCAGTGAAAGATTCGGACTAGCTAACGAGCAGTACTTC. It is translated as CASSERFGLANEQYF.

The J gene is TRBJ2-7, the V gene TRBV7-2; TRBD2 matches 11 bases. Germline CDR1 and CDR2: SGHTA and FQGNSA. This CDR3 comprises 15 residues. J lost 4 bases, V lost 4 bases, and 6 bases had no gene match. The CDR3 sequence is CASSSSSGGVYEQYF. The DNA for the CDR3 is TGTGCCAGCAGCTCAAGTAGCGGGGGGGTTTACGAGCAGTACTTC. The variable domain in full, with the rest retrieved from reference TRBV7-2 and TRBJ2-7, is GAGVSQSPSNKVTEKGKDVELRCDPISGHTALYWYRQSLGQGLEFLIYFQGNSAPDKSGLPSDRFSAERTGGSVSTLTIQRTQQEDSAVYLCASSSSSGGVYEQYFGPGTRLTVT.

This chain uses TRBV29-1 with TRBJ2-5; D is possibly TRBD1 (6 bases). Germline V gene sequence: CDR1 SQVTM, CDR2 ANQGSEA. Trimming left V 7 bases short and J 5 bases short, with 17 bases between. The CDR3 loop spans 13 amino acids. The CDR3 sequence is CSAKQGMRETQYF. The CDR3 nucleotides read TGCAGCGCAAAGCAGGGGATGAGGGAGACCCAGTACTTC.

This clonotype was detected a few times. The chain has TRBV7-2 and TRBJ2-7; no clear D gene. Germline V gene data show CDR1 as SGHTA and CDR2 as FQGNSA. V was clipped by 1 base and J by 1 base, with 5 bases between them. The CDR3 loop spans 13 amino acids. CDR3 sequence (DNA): TGTGCCAGCAGCTTAGAACGGTCCTACGAGCAGTACTTC. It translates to CASSLERSYEQYF.

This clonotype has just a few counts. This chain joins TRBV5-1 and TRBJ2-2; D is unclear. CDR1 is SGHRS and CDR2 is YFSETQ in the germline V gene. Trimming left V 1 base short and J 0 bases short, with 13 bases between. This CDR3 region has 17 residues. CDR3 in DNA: TGCGCCAGCAGCTTGCGGGTGAGCAGAACGAACACCGGGGAGCTGTTTTTT. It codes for CASSLRVSRTNTGELFF.

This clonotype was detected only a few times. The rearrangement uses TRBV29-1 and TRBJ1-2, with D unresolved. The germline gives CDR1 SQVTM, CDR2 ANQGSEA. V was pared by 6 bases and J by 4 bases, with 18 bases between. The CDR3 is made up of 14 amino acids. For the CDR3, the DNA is TGCAGCGTCGCCCCCGGTTTAAATCTCTATGGCTACACCTTC. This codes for CSVAPGLNLYGYTF.

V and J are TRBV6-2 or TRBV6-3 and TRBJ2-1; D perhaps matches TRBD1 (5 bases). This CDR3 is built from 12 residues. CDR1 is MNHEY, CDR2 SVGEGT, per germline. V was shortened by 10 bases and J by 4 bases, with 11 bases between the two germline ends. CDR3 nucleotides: TGTGCCACATGCAGGGAATACAATGAGCAGTTCTTC. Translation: CATCREYNEQFF.

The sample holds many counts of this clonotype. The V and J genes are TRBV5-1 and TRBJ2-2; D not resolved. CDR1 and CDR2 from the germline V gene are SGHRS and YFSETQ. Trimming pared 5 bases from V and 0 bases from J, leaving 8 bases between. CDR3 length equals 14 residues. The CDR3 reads CASRGRTNTGELFF. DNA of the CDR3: TGCGCCAGCAGGGGTAGGACGAACACCGGGGAGCTGTTTTTT.

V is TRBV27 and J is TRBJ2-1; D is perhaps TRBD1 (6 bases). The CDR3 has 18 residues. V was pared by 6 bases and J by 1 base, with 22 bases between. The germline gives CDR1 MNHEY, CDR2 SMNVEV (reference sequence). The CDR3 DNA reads TGTGCCAGCAGCTTAACCTCCTCCACAGGGAAATCCTACAATGAGCAGTTCTTC. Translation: CASSLTSSTGKSYNEQFF.

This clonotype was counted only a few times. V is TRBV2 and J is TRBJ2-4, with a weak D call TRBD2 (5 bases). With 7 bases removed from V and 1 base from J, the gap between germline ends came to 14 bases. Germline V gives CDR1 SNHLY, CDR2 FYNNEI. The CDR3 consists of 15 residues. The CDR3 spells CASKTLAVAKNIQYF. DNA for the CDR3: TGTGCCAGCAAAACTCTAGCAGTGGCCAAAAACATTCAGTACTTC.

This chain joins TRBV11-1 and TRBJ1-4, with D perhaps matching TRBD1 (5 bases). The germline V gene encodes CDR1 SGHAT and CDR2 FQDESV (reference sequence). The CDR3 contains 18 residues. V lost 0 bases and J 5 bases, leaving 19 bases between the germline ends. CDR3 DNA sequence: TGTGCCAGCAGCTTAGCCAGCAGCGGGTACAGGTTCAATGAAAAACTGTTTTTT. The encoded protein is CASSLASSGYRFNEKLFF.

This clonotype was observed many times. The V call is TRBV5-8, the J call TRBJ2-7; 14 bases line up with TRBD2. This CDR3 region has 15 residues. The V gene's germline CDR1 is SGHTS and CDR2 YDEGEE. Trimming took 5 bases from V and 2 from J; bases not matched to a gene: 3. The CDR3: CASSVGLAGAYEQYF. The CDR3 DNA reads TGTGCCAGCAGTGTGGGACTAGCGGGAGCCTACGAGCAGTACTTC.

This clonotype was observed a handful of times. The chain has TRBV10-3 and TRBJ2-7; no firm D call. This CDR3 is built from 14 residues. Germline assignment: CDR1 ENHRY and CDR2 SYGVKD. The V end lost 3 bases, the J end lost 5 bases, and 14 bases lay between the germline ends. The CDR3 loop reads CAISDDMAVHEQYF. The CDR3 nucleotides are TGTGCCATCAGTGACGATATGGCGGTCCACGAGCAGTACTTC.

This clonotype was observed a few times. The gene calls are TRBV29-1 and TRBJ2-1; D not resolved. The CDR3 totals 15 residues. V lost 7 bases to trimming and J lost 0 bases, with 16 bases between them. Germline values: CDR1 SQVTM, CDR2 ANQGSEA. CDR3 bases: TGCAGCGCGTATTGGGTCTTCAGCTCCTACAATGAGCAGTTCTTC. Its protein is CSAYWVFSSYNEQFF.